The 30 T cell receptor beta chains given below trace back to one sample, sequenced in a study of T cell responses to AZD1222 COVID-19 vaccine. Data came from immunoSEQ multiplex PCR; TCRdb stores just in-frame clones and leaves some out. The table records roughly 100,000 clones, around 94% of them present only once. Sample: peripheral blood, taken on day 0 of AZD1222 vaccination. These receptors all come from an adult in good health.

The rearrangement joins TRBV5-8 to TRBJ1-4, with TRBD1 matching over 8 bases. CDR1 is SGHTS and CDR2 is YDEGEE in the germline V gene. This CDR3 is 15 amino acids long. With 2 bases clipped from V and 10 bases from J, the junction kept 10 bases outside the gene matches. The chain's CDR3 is CASSLVPGQVGKLFF. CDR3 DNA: TGTGCCAGCAGCTTAGTCCCGGGACAGGTGGGAAAACTGTTTTTT.

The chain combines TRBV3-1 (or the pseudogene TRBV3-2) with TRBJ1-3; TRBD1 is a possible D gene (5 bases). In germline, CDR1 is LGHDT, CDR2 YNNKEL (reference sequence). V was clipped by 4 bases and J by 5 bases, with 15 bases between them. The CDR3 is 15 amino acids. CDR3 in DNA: TGTGCCAGCAGCCCTCCGGTGGGGGGTCGAAACACCATATATTTT. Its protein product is CASSPPVGGRNTIYF.

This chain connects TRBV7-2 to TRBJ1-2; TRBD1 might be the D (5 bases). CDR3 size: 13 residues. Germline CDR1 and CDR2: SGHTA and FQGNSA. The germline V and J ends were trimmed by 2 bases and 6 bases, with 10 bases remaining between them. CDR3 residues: CASSLTRGDGYTF. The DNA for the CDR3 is TGTGCCAGCAGCTTAACCAGAGGGGATGGCTACACCTTC. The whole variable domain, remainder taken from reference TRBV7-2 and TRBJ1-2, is GAGVSQSPSNKVTEKGKDVELRCDPISGHTALYWYRQSLGQGLEFLIYFQGNSAPDKSGLPSDRFSAERTGGSVSTLTIQRTQQEDSAVYLCASSLTRGDGYTFGSGTRLTVV.

The CDR3 region is CSASSGGAVGEQYF. The CDR3 region has the DNA TGCAGTGCTAGTTCGGGGGGCGCGGTTGGCGAGCAGTACTTC. The J gene is TRBJ2-7, the V gene TRBV20-1; D might be TRBD2 (7 bases). This CDR3 has 14 residues. Trimming removed 3 bases from V and 6 bases from J, with 18 bases in between. Germline CDR1 reads DFQATT; CDR2 reads SNEGSKA (reference sequence).

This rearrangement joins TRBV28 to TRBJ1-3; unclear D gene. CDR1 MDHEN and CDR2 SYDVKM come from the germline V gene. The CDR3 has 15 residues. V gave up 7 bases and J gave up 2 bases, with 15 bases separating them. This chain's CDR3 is CASTLMRNPGNTIYF. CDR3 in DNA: TGTGCCAGCACCCTAATGCGCAATCCTGGAAACACCATATATTTT.

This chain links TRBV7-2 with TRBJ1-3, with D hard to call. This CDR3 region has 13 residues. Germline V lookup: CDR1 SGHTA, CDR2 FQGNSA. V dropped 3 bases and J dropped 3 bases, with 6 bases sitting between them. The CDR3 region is CASSLGLGNTIYF. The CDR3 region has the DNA TGTGCCAGCAGCTTGGGCCTTGGAAACACCATATATTTT.

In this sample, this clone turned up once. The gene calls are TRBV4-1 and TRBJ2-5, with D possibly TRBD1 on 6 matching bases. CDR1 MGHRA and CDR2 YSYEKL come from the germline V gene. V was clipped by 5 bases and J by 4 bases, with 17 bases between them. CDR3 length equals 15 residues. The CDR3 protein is CASSEYRVGGETQYF. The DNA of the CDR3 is TGCGCCAGCAGCGAATACAGGGTTGGGGGAGAGACCCAGTACTTC.

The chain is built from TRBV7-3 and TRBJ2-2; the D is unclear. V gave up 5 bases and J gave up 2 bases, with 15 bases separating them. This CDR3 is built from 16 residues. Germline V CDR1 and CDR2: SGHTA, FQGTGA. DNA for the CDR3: TGTGCCAGCAGCCCTGACGGGCTCCTTAACACCGGGGAGCTGTTTTTT. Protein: CASSPDGLLNTGELFF.

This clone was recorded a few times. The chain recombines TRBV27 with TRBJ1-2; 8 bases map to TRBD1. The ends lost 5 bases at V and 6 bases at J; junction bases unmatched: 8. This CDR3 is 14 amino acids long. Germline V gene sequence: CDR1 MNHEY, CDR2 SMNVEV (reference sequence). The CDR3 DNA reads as TGTGCCAGCAGTCAACAGGGGGAGGGGAATGGCTACACCTTC. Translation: CASSQQGEGNGYTF.

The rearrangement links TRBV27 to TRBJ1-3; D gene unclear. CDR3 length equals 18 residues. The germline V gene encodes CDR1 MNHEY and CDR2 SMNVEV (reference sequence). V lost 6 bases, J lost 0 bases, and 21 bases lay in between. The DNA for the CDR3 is TGTGCCAGCAGACTTTGGCCTATAAAGGGTTACTCTGGAAACACCATATATTTT. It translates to CASRLWPIKGYSGNTIYF.

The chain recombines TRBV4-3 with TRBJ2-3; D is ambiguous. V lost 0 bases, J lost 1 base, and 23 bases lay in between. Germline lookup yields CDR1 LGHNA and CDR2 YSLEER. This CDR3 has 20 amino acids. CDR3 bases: TGCGCCAGCAGCCAAGATGTGTCCCTCCAAGACCTCCAAGGCACAGATACGCAGTATTTT. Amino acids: CASSQDVSLQDLQGTDTQYF.

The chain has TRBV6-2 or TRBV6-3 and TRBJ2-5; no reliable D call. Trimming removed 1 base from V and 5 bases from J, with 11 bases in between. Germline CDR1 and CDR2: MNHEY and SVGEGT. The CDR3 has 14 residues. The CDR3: CASSYLGPPETQYF. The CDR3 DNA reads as TGTGCCAGCAGTTACTTGGGCCCTCCCGAGACCCAGTACTTC.

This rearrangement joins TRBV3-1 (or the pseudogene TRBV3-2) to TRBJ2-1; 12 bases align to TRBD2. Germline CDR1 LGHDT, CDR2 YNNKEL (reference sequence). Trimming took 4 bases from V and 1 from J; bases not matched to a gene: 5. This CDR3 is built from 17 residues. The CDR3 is CASSLNLAGGSYNEQFF. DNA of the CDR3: TGTGCCAGCAGCCTTAACCTAGCGGGGGGGTCCTACAATGAGCAGTTCTTC.

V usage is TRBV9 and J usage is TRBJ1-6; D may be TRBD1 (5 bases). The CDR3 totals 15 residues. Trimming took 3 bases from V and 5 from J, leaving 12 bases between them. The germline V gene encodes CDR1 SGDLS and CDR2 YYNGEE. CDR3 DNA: TGTGCCAGCAGCGGGCTACAGGACGATAATTCACCCCTCCACTTT. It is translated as CASSGLQDDNSPLHF.

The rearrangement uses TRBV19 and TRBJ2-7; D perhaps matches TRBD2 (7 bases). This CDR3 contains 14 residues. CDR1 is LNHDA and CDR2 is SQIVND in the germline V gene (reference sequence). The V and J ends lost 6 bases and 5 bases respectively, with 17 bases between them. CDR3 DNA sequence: TGTGCCAGTAGGATGCGGGGGCCAGGGAACGAGCAGTACTTC. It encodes CASRMRGPGNEQYF.

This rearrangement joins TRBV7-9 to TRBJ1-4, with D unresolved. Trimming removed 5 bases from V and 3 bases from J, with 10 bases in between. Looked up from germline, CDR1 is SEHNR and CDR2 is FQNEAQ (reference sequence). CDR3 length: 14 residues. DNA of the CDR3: TGTGCCAGCAGCCCCCACTGGGCTAATGAAAAACTGTTTTTT. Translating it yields CASSPHWANEKLFF.

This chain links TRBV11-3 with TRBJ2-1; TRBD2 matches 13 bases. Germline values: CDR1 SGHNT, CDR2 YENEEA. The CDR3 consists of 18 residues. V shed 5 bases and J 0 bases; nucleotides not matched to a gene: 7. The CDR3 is CASSLTSGGATSYNEQFF. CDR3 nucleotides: TGTGCCAGCAGCCTTACTAGCGGGGGGGCCACCTCCTACAATGAGCAGTTCTTC.

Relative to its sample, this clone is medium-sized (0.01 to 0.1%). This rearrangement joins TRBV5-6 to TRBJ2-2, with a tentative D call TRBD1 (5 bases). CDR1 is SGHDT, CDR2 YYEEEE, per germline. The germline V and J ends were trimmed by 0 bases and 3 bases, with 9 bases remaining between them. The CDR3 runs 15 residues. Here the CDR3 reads CASSLVQGDTGELFF. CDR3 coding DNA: TGTGCCAGCAGCTTGGTCCAGGGCGACACCGGGGAGCTGTTTTTT.

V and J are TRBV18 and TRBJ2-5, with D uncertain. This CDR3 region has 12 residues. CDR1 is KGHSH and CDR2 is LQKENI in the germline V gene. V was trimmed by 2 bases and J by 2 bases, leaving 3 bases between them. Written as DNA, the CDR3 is TGTGCCAGCTCACCATCGCAAGAGACCCAGTACTTC. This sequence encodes CASSPSQETQYF.

The CDR3 DNA is TGCGCCAGCAGCTTGGCGGTGCAGGCTAATTCACCCCTCCACTTT. Amino acid sequence: CASSLAVQANSPLHF. The chain has TRBV5-1 and TRBJ1-6; D is uncertain. The CDR3 totals 15 residues. In germline, CDR1 is SGHRS, CDR2 YFSETQ. The V end was cut by 0 bases, the J end by 6 bases, with 10 bases between.

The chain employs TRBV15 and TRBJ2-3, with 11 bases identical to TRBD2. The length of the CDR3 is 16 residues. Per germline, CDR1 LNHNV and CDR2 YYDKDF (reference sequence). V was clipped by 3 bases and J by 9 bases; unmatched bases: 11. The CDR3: CATSSRLAGSRETQYF. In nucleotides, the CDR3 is TGTGCCACCAGCAGTAGACTAGCGGGGTCCCGGGAGACGCAGTATTTT.

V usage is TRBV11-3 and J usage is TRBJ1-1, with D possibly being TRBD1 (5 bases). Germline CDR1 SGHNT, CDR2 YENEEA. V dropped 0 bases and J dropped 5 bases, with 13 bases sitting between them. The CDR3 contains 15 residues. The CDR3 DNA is TGTGCCAGCAGCTTAGATCTTGGCAGGGTTACTGAAGCTTTCTTT. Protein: CASSLDLGRVTEAFF.

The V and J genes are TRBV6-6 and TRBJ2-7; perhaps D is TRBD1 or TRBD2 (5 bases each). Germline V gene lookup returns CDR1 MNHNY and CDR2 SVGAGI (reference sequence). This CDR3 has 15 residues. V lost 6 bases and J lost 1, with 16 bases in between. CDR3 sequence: CASRHTGTGSYEQYF. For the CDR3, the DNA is TGTGCCAGCAGGCACACCGGGACCGGATCCTACGAGCAGTACTTC.

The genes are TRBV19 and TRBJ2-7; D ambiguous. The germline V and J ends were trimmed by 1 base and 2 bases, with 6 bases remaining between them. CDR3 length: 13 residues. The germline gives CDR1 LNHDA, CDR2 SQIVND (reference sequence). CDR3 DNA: TGTGCCAGTAGTATAGGCTTGACCTACGAGCAGTACTTC. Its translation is CASSIGLTYEQYF.

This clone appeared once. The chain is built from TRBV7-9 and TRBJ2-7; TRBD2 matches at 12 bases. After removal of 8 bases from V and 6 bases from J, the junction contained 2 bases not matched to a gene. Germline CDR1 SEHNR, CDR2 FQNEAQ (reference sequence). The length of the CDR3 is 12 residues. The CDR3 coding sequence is TGTGCCAGCTGGACTAGCGGGGCCGAGCAGTACTTC. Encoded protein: CASWTSGAEQYF.

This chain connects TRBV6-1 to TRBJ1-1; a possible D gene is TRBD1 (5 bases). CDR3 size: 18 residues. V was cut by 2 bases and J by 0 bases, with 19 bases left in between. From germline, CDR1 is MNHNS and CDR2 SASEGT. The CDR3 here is CASSEYRGDYDLNTEAFF. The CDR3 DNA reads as TGTGCCAGCAGTGAATATCGCGGGGACTATGACCTGAACACTGAAGCTTTCTTT.

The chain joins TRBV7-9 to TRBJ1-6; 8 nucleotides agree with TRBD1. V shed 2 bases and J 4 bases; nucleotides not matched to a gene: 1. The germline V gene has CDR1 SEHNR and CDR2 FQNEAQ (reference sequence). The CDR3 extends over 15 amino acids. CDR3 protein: CASSLRQGYNSPLHF. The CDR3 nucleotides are TGTGCCAGCAGCTTACGACAGGGGTATAATTCACCCCTCCACTTT.

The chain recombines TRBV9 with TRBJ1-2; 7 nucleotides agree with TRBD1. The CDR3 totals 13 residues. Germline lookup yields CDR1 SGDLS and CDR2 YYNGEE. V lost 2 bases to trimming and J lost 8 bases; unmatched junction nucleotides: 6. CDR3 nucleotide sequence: TGTGCCAGCAGCGTGCCGGGACAGTACGGCTACACCTTC. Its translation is CASSVPGQYGYTF.

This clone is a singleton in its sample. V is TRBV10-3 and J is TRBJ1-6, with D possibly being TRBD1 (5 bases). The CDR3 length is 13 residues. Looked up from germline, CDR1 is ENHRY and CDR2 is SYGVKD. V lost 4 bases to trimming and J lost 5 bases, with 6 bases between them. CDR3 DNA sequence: TGTGCCATCAGTGGACAGAATAATTCACCCCTCCACTTT. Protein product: CAISGQNNSPLHF.

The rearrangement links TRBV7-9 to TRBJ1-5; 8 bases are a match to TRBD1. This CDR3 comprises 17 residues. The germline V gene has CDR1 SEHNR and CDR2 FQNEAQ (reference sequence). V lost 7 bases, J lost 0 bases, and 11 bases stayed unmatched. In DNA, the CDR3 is TGTGCCAGCAACTTGAACAGACAGGGGTATAGCAATCAGCCCCAGCATTTT. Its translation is CASNLNRQGYSNQPQHF.